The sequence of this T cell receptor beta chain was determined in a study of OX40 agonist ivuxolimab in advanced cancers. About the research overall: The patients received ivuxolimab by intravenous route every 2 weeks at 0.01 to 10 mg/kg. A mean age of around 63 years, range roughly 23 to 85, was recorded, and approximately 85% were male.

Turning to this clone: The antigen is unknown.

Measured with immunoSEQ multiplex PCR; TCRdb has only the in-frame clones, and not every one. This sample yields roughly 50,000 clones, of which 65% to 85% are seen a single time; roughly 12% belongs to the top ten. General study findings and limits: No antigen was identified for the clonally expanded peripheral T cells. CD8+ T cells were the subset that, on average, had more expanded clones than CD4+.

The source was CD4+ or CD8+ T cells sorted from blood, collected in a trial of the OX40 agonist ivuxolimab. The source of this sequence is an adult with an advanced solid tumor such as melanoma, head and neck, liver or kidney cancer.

As DNA, the CDR3 is TGTGCCAGCTCACGGGGACAGGGATCGGGAAACACCATATATTTT. It yields the protein CASSRGQGSGNTIYF. The genes are TRBV18 and TRBJ1-3; TRBD1 matches at 9 bases. With V trimmed by 4 bases and J by 4 bases, 5 bases remained unmatched. This CDR3 is 15 amino acids long. Germline V gene sequence: CDR1 KGHSH, CDR2 LQKENI.